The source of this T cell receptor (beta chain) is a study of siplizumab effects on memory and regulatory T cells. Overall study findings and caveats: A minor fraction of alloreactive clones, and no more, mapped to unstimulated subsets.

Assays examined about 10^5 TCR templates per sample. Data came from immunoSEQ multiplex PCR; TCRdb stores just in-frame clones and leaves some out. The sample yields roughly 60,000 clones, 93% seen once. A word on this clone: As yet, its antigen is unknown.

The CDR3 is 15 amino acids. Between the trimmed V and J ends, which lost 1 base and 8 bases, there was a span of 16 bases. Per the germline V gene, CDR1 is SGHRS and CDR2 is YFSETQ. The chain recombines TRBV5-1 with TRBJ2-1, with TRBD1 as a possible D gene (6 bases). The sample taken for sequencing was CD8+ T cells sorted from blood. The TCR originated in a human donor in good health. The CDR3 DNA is TGCGCCAGCAGCTTGAGGGGACAAGTCTTGGATGAGCAGTTCTTC. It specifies CASSLRGQVLDEQFF.